The clone carrying this T cell receptor beta chain was observed many times. Time point here: persistent/refractory GD, antithyroid drugs over 5 years with positive TRAb. The TCR library was prepared using RNA isolated from PBMCs. This sample is drawn from a study of regulatory T cells in long-lasting Graves disease. Library construction for TCR beta used iRepertoire HTBI primers and Arm-PCR of CDR3 regions. TCRdb analysed the multiplex PCR reads with MiXCR anew, one entry per CDR3 protein. This sample has some 420,000 distinct CDR3 sequences, with roughly 23% found just once. V was cut by 7 bases and J by 6 bases, with 21 bases left in between. Germline values: CDR1 MDHEN, CDR2 SYDVKM. This CDR3 comprises 15 residues.

Sequencing was performed on peripheral blood mononuclear cells (PBMCs), taken when the disease was refractory, from a patient treated with antithyroid drugs. The chain uses TRBV28 and TRBJ1-2; D possibly corresponds to TRBD1 (5 bases). This clonotype was sampled from a female donor with Graves disease. The CDR3 sequence is CASTLRGQDLDGYTF. The CDR3 DNA sequence: TGTGCCAGCACCCTGAGGGGTCAGGACCTTGATGGCTACACCTTC.